The TCR beta chain under discussion was sequenced for a study of T cell responses to AZD1222 COVID-19 vaccine. Study details: Analysis merged second doses at about 4 or about 12 weeks. Whole-study findings and limits: Unmutated variant regions are reportedly the target of nearly half of TCRs that are spike-specific.

The CDR3 consists of 15 residues. Germline V CDR1 and CDR2: LNHDA, SQIVND (reference sequence). The V and J ends lost 5 bases and 7 bases, in that order; junction bases with no gene match: 4. Concerning this clone itself: What it binds is unknown.

Sequenced by immunoSEQ multiplex PCR; TCRdb stores in-frame clones only, minus some. The repertoire holds 140,000 to 150,000 clones, 88% seen once, with around 15% in the top ten. The chain carries TRBV19 and TRBJ2-1, with 14 bases that match TRBD2. This clonotype was sampled from an adult in good health. The specimen comprised peripheral blood, sampled on day 0 of AZD1222 vaccination. The CDR3 here is CASSLGTSGGNEQFF. CDR3 nucleotide sequence: TGTGCCAGTAGTCTCGGGACTAGCGGGGGTAATGAGCAGTTCTTC.